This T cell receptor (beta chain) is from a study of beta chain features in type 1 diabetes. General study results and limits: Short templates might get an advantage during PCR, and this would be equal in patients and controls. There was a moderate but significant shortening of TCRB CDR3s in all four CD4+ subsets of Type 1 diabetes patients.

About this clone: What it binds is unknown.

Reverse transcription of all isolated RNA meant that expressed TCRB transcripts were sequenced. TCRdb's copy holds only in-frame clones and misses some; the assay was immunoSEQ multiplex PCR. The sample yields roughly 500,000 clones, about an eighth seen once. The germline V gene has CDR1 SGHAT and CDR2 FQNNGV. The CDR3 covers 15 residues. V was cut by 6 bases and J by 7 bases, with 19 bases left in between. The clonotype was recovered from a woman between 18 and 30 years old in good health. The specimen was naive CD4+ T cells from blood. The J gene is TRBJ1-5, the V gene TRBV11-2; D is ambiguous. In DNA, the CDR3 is TGTGCCAGCAGTTCCGCAAGAACCCTTGGCCAGCCCCAGCATTTT. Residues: CASSSARTLGQPQHF.